This T cell receptor (beta chain) was captured in a study of control samples from healthy donors and cancer patients. The protocol was immunoSEQ multiplex PCR, while the TCRdb copy is restricted to in-frame clones and leaves out a portion. Of more than 110,000 clones detected, approximately 91% appear once; the ten largest clones hold approximately 9%. From germline, CDR1 is ENHRY and CDR2 SYGVKD. Trimming took 6 bases from V and 1 from J, leaving 15 bases between them. The CDR3 is 15 amino acids. This sequence joins TRBV10-3 and TRBJ1-1; D is unresolved. The sequenced material came from blood. The receptor was isolated from a woman aged 25 to 39 in good health. This chain's CDR3 is CAISIEAAANTEAFF. CDR3 in DNA: TGTGCCATCAGCATAGAGGCAGCGGCGAACACTGAAGCTTTCTTT.